The 24 T cell receptor beta chains below were found in one sample sequenced in a study of HIV-infected patients and healthy controls. No cell fractionation was done, so the repertoire covers all unsorted peripheral blood T cells. Alpha and beta constant-region primers primed reverse transcription of approximately 500 ng RNA. Each of the alpha and beta chains got its own library through chain-specific third strand synthesis with indices. TCRdb processed the 5' RACE reads anew with MiXCR; each CDR3 protein has one entry. The sample shows approximately 9,300 distinct CDR3 sequences, about 10% of them seen only once. The sequences come from blood, collected before antiretroviral therapy. The receptors originated from an adult with HIV infection.

This clonotype was detected a few times. This chain joins TRBV7-7 and TRBJ2-5, with 16 positions matching TRBD2. CDR1 is SSHAT, CDR2 FNYEAQ, per germline (reference sequence). Trimming at V came to 5 bases and at J to 3 bases, leaving 9 bases not matched to a gene. The CDR3 runs to 18 residues. The CDR3 sequence: CASSPGTSGRAYKETQYF. In DNA, the CDR3 is TGTGCCAGCAGCCCTGGGACTAGCGGGAGGGCCTATAAAGAGACCCAGTACTTC.

This clonotype was seen at least ten times. The chain recombines TRBV20-1 with TRBJ2-7; 11 nucleotides align to TRBD2. The CDR3 totals 16 residues. After removal of 8 bases from V and 4 bases from J, the junction contained 16 bases not matched to a gene. CDR1 and CDR2 (germline): DFQATT, SNEGSKA (reference sequence). CDR3: CSTGGLTSGSSYEQYF. The DNA for the CDR3 is TGCAGTACGGGAGGCTTAACTAGCGGGAGTTCGTACGAGCAGTACTTC.

This clonotype has a count of ten or more. The gene calls are TRBV2 and TRBJ2-3; D unresolved. The V gene's germline CDR1 is SNHLY and CDR2 FYNNEI. V lost 7 bases, J lost 2 bases, and 7 bases lay in between. The CDR3 has 12 residues. CDR3 DNA sequence: TGTGCCAGCAAGCAGAACACAGATACGCAGTATTTT. This gives the protein CASKQNTDTQYF. The full variable domain, with the rest looked up from reference TRBV2 and TRBJ2-3, is EPEVTQTPSHQVTQMGQEVILRCVPISNHLYFYWYRQILGQKVEFLVSFYNNEISEKSEIFDDQFSVERPDGSNFTLKIRSTKLEDSAMYFCASKQNTDTQYFGPGTRLTVL.

This clonotype was seen repeatedly, ten times or more. The rearrangement links TRBV20-1 to TRBJ2-3, with D tentatively TRBD2 (7 bases). Germline assignment: CDR1 DFQATT and CDR2 SNEGSKA (reference sequence). The CDR3 is 14 amino acids. The V end was cut by 3 bases, the J end by 3 bases, with 13 bases between. CDR3 coding DNA: TGCAGTGCTAGGCTGGGGGGGGCGACAGATACGCAGTATTTT. This encodes CSARLGGATDTQYF.

This clonotype came up a few times. This chain links TRBV30 with TRBJ1-4; a possible D gene is TRBD1 (5 bases). Germline V lookup: CDR1 GTSNPN, CDR2 SVGIG (reference sequence). The CDR3 runs 10 residues. For the CDR3, the DNA is TGTGGTGTGGGACGTGAAAAACTGTTTTTT. This encodes CGVGREKLFF.

This clonotype showed up many times. V usage is TRBV28 and J usage is TRBJ1-1, with D possibly TRBD1 on 6 matching bases. The V and J ends lost 5 bases and 0 bases respectively, with 13 bases between them. Germline CDR1 MDHEN, CDR2 SYDVKM. The CDR3 spans 15 residues. The CDR3, as DNA: TGTGCCAGCAGTATCCTCAGGGGCATGAACACTGAAGCTTTCTTT. Translating gives CASSILRGMNTEAFF. Full variable domain (rest looked up from reference TRBV28 and TRBJ1-1): DVKVTQSSRYLVKRTGEKVFLECVQDMDHENMFWYRQDPGLGLRLIYFSYDVKMKEKGDIPEGYSVSREKKERFSLILESASTNQTSMYLCASSILRGMNTEAFFGQGTRLTVV.

This clonotype has a count of ten or more. CDR3 nucleotide sequence: TGTGCCTGGAGTGTACAGGCAGGGAGAAATGAGCAGTTCTTC. As protein: CAWSVQAGRNEQFF. The rearrangement uses TRBV30 and TRBJ2-1, with D possibly called TRBD1 or TRBD2 (5 bases each). The CDR3 totals 14 residues. V dropped 0 bases and J dropped 7 bases, with 13 bases sitting between them. The germline gives CDR1 GTSNPN, CDR2 SVGIG (reference sequence).

This clonotype was seen many times. The chain combines TRBV11-2 with TRBJ2-2, with 7 bases identical to TRBD1. The J segment lost 1 base and the V segment lost 5 bases, leaving 4 bases of the junction unmatched. CDR1 is SGHAT, CDR2 FQNNGV, per germline. This CDR3 has 15 amino acids. CDR3 DNA sequence: TGTGCCAGCAGCAGGGGACAGCTGAACACCGGGGAGCTGTTTTTT. It translates to CASSRGQLNTGELFF.

This sequence joins TRBV12-3 or TRBV12-4 and TRBJ2-3; perhaps TRBD2 as D (6 bases). The length of the CDR3 is 15 residues. V dropped 2 bases and J dropped 4 bases, with 13 bases sitting between them. As DNA, the CDR3 is TGTGCCAGCAGTTTAACGGGAGTGGTTGCAGATACGCAGTATTTT. Encoded protein: CASSLTGVVADTQYF.

This clonotype was counted many times. This chain uses TRBV6-1 with TRBJ2-3; 9 bases are shared with TRBD2. The CDR3 totals 13 residues. Germline V lookup: CDR1 MNHNS, CDR2 SASEGT. Losses at the gene ends were 5 bases for V and 3 bases for J; bases not matched to a gene: 0. The CDR3 is CASSLAGTDTQYF. In DNA, the CDR3 is TGTGCCAGCAGTCTAGCGGGAACAGATACGCAGTATTTT.

This chain links TRBV29-1 with TRBJ2-3, with TRBD1 as a possible D gene (6 bases). Trimming shortened V by 2 bases and J by 1 base, and 13 bases separated the two germline ends. Germline CDR1 SQVTM, CDR2 ANQGSEA. CDR3 length: 15 residues. DNA for the CDR3: TGCAGCGTTGAACTTGGCAGGGGCGGCACAGATACGCAGTATTTT. Its translation is CSVELGRGGTDTQYF.

The chain joins TRBV7-9 to TRBJ2-2, with 13 nucleotides matching TRBD2. Germline assignment: CDR1 SEHNR and CDR2 FQNEAQ (reference sequence). The CDR3 loop spans 17 amino acids. The V gene end was trimmed by 5 bases and the J gene end by 6 bases; junction bases not matched to a gene: 9. CDR3 loop: CASSTRTSGSWSGELFF. Here the CDR3 DNA reads TGTGCCAGCAGCACCAGGACTAGCGGGAGTTGGTCCGGGGAGCTGTTTTTT.

The sample holds many counts of this clonotype. The rearrangement uses TRBV7-9 and TRBJ2-7; D call uncertain. This CDR3 comprises 13 residues. V was cut by 4 bases and J by 2 bases, with 9 bases left in between. Germline V CDR1 and CDR2: SEHNR, FQNEAQ (reference sequence). CDR3 residues: CASSSRTAYEQYF. The CDR3 DNA reads as TGTGCCAGCAGCTCGAGGACCGCCTACGAGCAGTACTTC.

This clonotype was detected ten times or more. This chain uses TRBV6-2 or TRBV6-3 with TRBJ2-7; 8 bases match TRBD2. CDR1 MNHEY and CDR2 SVGEGT come from the germline V gene. With V trimmed by 4 bases and J by 4 bases, 15 bases remained unmatched. CDR3 size: 17 residues. The CDR3 is CASSSHQAGAPGYEQYF. The DNA of the CDR3 is TGTGCCAGCAGTTCCCATCAAGCGGGGGCCCCCGGGTACGAGCAGTACTTC.

This clonotype is medium-sized. The chain employs TRBV3-1 and TRBJ2-1; D tentatively reads TRBD1 or TRBD2 (5 bases each). Trimming took 5 bases from V and 6 from J, leaving 20 bases between them. Germline V lookup: CDR1 LGHDT, CDR2 YNNKEL (reference sequence). This CDR3 contains 16 residues. The CDR3 here is CASSLSSAGALNEQFF. CDR3 sequence (DNA): TGTGCCAGCAGCTTGTCGAGCGCCGGGGCCCTCAATGAGCAGTTCTTC.

In this sample, this clonotype turned up many times. The gene calls are TRBV6-1 and TRBJ2-7; no firm D call. Germline V gives CDR1 MNHNS, CDR2 SASEGT. The V end lost 8 bases, the J end lost 1 base, and 3 bases lay between the germline ends. The length of the CDR3 is 10 residues. DNA of the CDR3: TGTGCCAGCTTTTCCTACGAGCAGTACTTC. Protein sequence: CASFSYEQYF.

This chain connects TRBV6-5 to TRBJ1-1; unclear D gene. Trimming removed 5 bases at V and 1 base at J, with 14 bases between. Germline loops: CDR1 MNHEY, CDR2 SVGAGI. The CDR3 sequence is 15 residues long. The CDR3 loop reads CASSTTGEGNTEAFF. Written as DNA, the CDR3 is TGTGCCAGCAGTACCACGGGAGAGGGGAACACTGAAGCTTTCTTT.

As concerns this clonotype: The junction does not match germline at one end; this may be a read error. The CDR3 DNA is TGTGCCAGCAGCTTAGCCGCCAAGGCCTACGAGAAGTACTTC. It is translated as CASSLAAKAYEKYF. The chain is built from TRBV7-9 and TRBJ2-7; D remains unclear. The CDR3 spans 14 residues. Germline V gene data show CDR1 as SEHNR and CDR2 as FQNEAQ (reference sequence).

This clonotype is labeled medium-sized (0.01 to 0.1%). This rearrangement joins TRBV5-1 to TRBJ1-1, with TRBD1 matching over 8 bases. Germline-derived CDR1 and CDR2 are SGHRS and YFSETQ. Trimming removed 7 bases from V and 4 bases from J; junction bases left unmatched: 9. The CDR3 is made up of 14 amino acids. In DNA, the CDR3 is TGCGCCAGCGGGACTCAGGGGGCGGGCACTGAAGCTTTCTTT. Its translation is CASGTQGAGTEAFF.

The genes are TRBV29-1 and TRBJ2-3; 15 nucleotides match TRBD2. This CDR3 contains 16 residues. Trimming at V came to 6 bases and at J to 2 bases, leaving 6 bases not matched to a gene. CDR1 is SQVTM, CDR2 ANQGSEA, per germline. This CDR3 is CSVLGTSGGPTDTQYF. For the CDR3, the DNA is TGCAGCGTCCTAGGGACTAGCGGGGGGCCCACAGATACGCAGTATTTT.

This clonotype was found many times. The gene calls are TRBV4-2 and TRBJ2-1; D is undetermined. V was cut by 4 bases and J by 7 bases, with 23 bases left in between. Germline V gene data show CDR1 as LGHNA and CDR2 as YNFKEQ. The CDR3 has 17 residues. Here the CDR3 reads CASSLRAHQPPGNEQFF. As DNA, the CDR3 is TGTGCCAGCAGCCTACGGGCTCATCAGCCTCCTGGGAATGAGCAGTTCTTC.

In its sample, this clonotype was seen many times. The chain joins TRBV3-1 to TRBJ2-1, with 13 bases that match TRBD2. The CDR3 covers 16 residues. Germline V gives CDR1 LGHDT, CDR2 YNNKEL (reference sequence). V was clipped by 1 base and J by 7 bases; unmatched bases: 4. CDR3 in DNA: TGTGCCAGCAGCCAAGTACTAGCGGGAGGGGTAAATGAGCAGTTCTTC. This translates into CASSQVLAGGVNEQFF.

This clonotype was detected ten times or more. The rearrangement links TRBV4-3 to TRBJ2-2, with a tentative D call TRBD1 (5 bases). CDR1 and CDR2 (germline): LGHNA, YSLEER. CDR3 length equals 16 residues. Trimming shortened V by 0 bases and J by 2 bases, and 10 bases separated the two germline ends. In DNA form, the CDR3 reads TGCGCCAGCAGCCAAGATTCACAGGCCAACACCGGGGAGCTGTTTTTT. Amino acids: CASSQDSQANTGELFF.

This clonotype is categorized as medium-sized. This CDR3 is CSVAGFEPQSSGNTIYF. The CDR3 DNA follows: TGCAGCGTTGCGGGGTTCGAGCCTCAAAGCTCTGGAAACACCATATATTTT. This chain uses TRBV29-1 with TRBJ1-3; D unresolved. CDR3 length: 17 amino acids. Trimming removed 4 bases at V and 0 bases at J, with 19 bases between. Germline lookup yields CDR1 SQVTM and CDR2 ANQGSEA. Supplemented by reference TRBV29-1 and TRBJ1-3, the full variable domain reads SAVISQKPSRDICQRGTSLTIQCQVDSQVTMMFWYRQQPGQSLTLIATANQGSEATYESGFVIDKFPISRPNLTFSTLTVSNMSPEDSSIYLCSVAGFEPQSSGNTIYFGEGSWLTVV.